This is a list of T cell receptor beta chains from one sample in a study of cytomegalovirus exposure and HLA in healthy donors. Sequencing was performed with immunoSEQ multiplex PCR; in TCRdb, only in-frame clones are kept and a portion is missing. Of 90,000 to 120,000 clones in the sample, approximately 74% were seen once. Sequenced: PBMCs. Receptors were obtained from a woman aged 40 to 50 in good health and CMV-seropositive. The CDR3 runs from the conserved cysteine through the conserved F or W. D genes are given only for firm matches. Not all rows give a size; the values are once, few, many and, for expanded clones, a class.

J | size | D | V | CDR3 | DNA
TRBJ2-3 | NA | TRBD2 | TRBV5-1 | CASSLTGTRGADTQYF | TGCGCCAGCAGCTTAACCGGGACTAGGGGGGCGGATACGCAGTATTTT
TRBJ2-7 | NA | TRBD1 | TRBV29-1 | CSVAGQGIYEQYF | TGCAGCGTGGCGGGACAGGGAATCTACGAGCAGTACTTC
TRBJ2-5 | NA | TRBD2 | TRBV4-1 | CASSQVTSGGSLGWGGRETQYF | TGCGCCAGCAGCCAAGTGACTAGCGGGGGGAGTTTGGGTTGGGGAGGGAGGGAGACCCAGTACTTC
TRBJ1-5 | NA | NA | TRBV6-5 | CASRRTVNQPQHF | TGTGCCAGCAGAAGGACAGTCAATCAGCCCCAGCATTTT
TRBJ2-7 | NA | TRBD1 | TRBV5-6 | CASSGTDIYEQYF | TGTGCCAGCTCCGGGACAGACATCTACGAGCAGTACTTC
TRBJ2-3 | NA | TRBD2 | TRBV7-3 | CASSPTSGPTDTQYF | TGTGCCAGCAGCCCGACTAGCGGGCCCACAGATACGCAGTATTTT
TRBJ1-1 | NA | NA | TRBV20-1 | CSASRSTEAFF | TGCAGTGCTAGTCGGTCGACTGAAGCTTTCTTT
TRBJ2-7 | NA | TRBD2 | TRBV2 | CASRPPIGLAGNYEQYF | TGTGCCAGCCGGCCCCCCATAGGGCTAGCGGGGAACTACGAGCAGTACTTC
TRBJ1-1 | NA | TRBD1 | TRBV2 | CASAQGRTEAFF | TGTGCCAGCGCACAGGGGCGCACTGAAGCTTTCTTT
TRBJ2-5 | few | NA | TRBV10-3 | CAIRTTDTAQYF | TGTGCCATCAGAACGACAGACACAGCCCAGTACTTC
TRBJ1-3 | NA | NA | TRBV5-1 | CASSMDSNPGNTIYF | TGCGCCAGCAGCATGGACAGTAATCCTGGAAACACCATATATTTT
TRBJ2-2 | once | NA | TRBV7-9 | CATGGRGANTGELFF | TGTGCCACCGGTGGGCGCGGGGCGAACACCGGGGAGCTGTTTTTT
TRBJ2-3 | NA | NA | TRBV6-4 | CASSDSAAPTADTQYF | TGTGCCAGCAGTGACTCGGCGGCACCGACGGCAGATACGCAGTATTTT
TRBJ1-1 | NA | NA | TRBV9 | CASSVAGRGTTEAFF | TGTGCCAGCAGCGTAGCAGGCAGGGGCACCACTGAAGCTTTCTTT
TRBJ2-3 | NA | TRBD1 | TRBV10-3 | CAISGDRGREEEDTQYF | TGTGCCATCAGTGGAGACAGGGGAAGAGAAGAAGAGGATACGCAGTATTTT
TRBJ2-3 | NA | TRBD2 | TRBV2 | CATGGDADTQYF | TGTGCCACCGGGGGGGATGCAGATACGCAGTATTTT
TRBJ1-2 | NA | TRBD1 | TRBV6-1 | CASRPGQAGYGYTF | TGTGCCAGCAGACCCGGACAGGCAGGCTATGGCTACACCTTC
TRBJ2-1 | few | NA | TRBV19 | CASSANRNEQFF | TGTGCCAGTAGTGCAAACAGAAATGAGCAGTTCTTC
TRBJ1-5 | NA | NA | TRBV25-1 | CASSETVGQPQHF | TGTGCCAGCAGTGAGACAGTAGGCCAGCCCCAGCATTTT
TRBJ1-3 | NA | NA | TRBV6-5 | CASSYSMRGINTIYF | TGTGCCAGCAGTTACTCTATGAGGGGGATCAACACCATATATTTT
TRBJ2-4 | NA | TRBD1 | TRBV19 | CASSTNRGGPGTVQYF | TGTGCCAGTAGTACAAACAGGGGCGGACCTGGAACAGTTCAGTACTTC
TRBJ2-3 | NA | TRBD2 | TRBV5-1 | CASSPAESGAQYF | TGCGCCAGCAGCCCGGCCGAGAGCGGGGCGCAGTATTTT
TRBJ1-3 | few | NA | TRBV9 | CASSGSTAPGNTIYF | TGTGCCAGCAGCGGCTCTACAGCCCCTGGAAACACCATATATTTT
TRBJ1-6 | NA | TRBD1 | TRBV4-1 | CASSRGMDREDSPLHF | TGCGCCAGCAGCCGAGGTATGGACAGGGAAGATTCACCCCTCCACTTT
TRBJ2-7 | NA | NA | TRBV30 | CAWRKALPGEQYF | TGTGCCTGGAGGAAAGCGCTACCGGGCGAGCAGTACTTC
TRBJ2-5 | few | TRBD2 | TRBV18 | CASSPNWGGETQYF | TGTGCCAGCTCACCAAACTGGGGGGGAGAGACCCAGTACTTC
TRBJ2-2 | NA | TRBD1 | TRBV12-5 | CASGLPRTGPNTGELFF | TGTGCTAGTGGTCTTCCTAGGACAGGACCGAACACCGGGGAGCTGTTTTTT
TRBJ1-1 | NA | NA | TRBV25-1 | CASSDYYGQSYTEAFF | TGTGCCAGCAGTGATTATTACGGACAGTCCTACACTGAAGCTTTCTTT
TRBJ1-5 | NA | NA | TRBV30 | CAWNPVRNQPQHF | TGTGCCTGGAACCCGGTTCGTAATCAGCCCCAGCATTTT
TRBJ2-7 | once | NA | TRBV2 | CATFTGSIYEQYF | TGTGCCACCTTCACCGGGTCAATCTACGAGCAGTACTTC
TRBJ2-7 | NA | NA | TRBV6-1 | CASSLSSWFSYEQYF | TGTGCCAGCAGTTTATCTAGTTGGTTCTCTTACGAGCAGTACTTC
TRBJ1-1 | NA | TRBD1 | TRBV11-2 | CASSRDRGAEAFF | TGTGCCAGCAGCCGGGACAGGGGAGCTGAAGCTTTCTTT
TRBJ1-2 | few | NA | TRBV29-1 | CSVEVQNYGYTF | TGCAGCGTTGAAGTACAAAACTATGGCTACACCTTC
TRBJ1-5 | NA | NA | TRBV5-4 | CASSLGGGYGMNQPQHF | TGTGCCAGCAGCTTGGGGGGAGGGTACGGAATGAATCAGCCCCAGCATTTT
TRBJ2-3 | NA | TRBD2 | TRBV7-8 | CASSLGTSGGAWTQYF | TGTGCCAGCAGCTTAGGAACCAGCGGGGGGGCCTGGACGCAGTATTTT
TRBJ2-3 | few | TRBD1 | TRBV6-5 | CASSAGTGSTDTQYF | TGTGCCAGCAGTGCCGGGACAGGGAGCACAGATACGCAGTATTTT
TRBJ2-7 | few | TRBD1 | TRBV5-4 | CASSFPGQSSYEQYF | TGTGCCAGCAGCTTCCCGGGACAGAGCTCCTACGAGCAGTACTTC
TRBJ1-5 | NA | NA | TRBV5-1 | CASSEGSPAQPQHF | TGCGCCAGCAGCGAGGGATCACCCGCGCAGCCCCAGCATTTT
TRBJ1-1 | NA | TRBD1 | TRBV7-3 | CASSLTQGASEAFF | TGTGCCAGCAGCTTAACACAGGGGGCATCTGAAGCTTTCTTT
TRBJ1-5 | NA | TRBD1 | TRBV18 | CASSPKPGQAQPQHF | TGTGCCAGCTCACCGAAACCGGGACAGGCCCAGCCCCAGCATTTT
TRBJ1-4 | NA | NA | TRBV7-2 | CASAGSLDEKLFF | TGTGCCAGCGCTGGGAGCCTCGATGAAAAACTGTTTTTT
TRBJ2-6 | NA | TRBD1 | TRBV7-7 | CASSLGTGAGANVLTF | TGTGCTAGCAGCTTAGGGACAGGGGCTGGGGCCAACGTCCTGACTTTC
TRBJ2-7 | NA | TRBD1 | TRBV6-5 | CASSARTGGAYEQYF | TGTGCCAGCAGTGCCAGGACAGGGGGCGCCTACGAGCAGTACTTC
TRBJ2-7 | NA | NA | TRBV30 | CAWSPDIHEQYF | TGTGCCTGGAGTCCGGACATCCACGAGCAGTACTTC
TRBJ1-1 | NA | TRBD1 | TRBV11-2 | CASSFDRANTEAFF | TGTGCCAGCAGCTTCGACAGGGCGAACACTGAAGCTTTCTTT
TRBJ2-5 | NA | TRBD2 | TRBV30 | CAWAGTSGAGETQYF | TGTGCCTGGGCCGGGACTAGCGGGGCCGGGGAGACCCAGTACTTC
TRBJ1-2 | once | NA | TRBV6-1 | CASSDRGRTSYGYTF | TGTGCCAGCAGTGACCGGGGGCGGACTAGCTATGGCTACACCTTC
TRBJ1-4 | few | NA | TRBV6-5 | CASSVSGNKLFF | TGTGCCAGCAGTGTCAGCGGAAACAAACTGTTTTTT